This entry describes one T cell receptor beta chain. This entry is derived from a study of blood T cell repertoires in COVID-19. Study information: Specimens from acute and convalescent COVID-19 originated in the United States, Italy and Spain. PBMCs, B-cell-depleted T cells, or T cells provided the cDNA or gDNA that made up the material.

Germline assignment: CDR1 LNHDA and CDR2 SQIVND (reference sequence). The V end was cut by 6 bases, the J end by 0 bases, with 15 bases between. The CDR3 covers 17 residues. As processed by the authors: Nucleated cell counts were estimated from reference gene primer amplification. Method: immunoSEQ multiplex PCR; TCRdb's copy keeps in-frame clones and lacks some. V and J calls and clone size follow that table, whereas D and trimming were derived from the DNA. Here the sample spans roughly 50,000 clones, over 75% being singletons. V usage is TRBV19 and J usage is TRBJ2-6, with D possibly being TRBD1 (6 bases). This receptor was identified in a human donor with active COVID-19. The donor label of this sample is uncertain. The sequenced sample was peripheral blood. CDR3 DNA sequence: TGTGCCAGTAGCTCCAGGGGCCTAAGCTCTGGGGCCAACGTCCTGACTTTC. Its protein is CASSSRGLSSGANVLTF.